The TCR beta chain described here comes from a study of blood T cell repertoires in COVID-19. Overall study context: Whether acute or convalescent, the COVID-19 samples came from the United States, Italy and Spain. Sources were T cells, B-cell-depleted T cells, or PBMCs; the material itself was cDNA or gDNA.

Profiling relied on immunoSEQ multiplex PCR, and the TCRdb table lists in-frame clones only, not all of them. The sample lists around 300,000 clones, around four fifths occurring once. A few counts support this clone. An end of the junction does not agree with germline; a read error may underlie this. The sequenced sample was peripheral blood. The sequence was obtained from a man in his thirties or forties with active or convalescent COVID-19.

In DNA form, the CDR3 reads TGTGCCAGCAGCCATACCCAGGGACTTTCTACTTCCTTT. This encodes CASSHTQGLSTSF. The V call is TRBV3-1 (or the pseudogene TRBV3-2), the J call TRBJ1-1; a possible D gene is TRBD1 (5 bases). This CDR3 comprises 13 residues. Germline V CDR1 and CDR2: LGHDT, YNNKEL (reference sequence).